This paragraph reports one T cell receptor beta chain. CDR1 SGHVT and CDR2 SQSDAQ come from the germline V gene. V shed 2 bases and J 8 bases; nucleotides not matched to a gene: 5. The CDR3 has 13 amino acids. These data are taken from a study of blood T cell repertoires in COVID-19. Only in-frame clones appear in the TCRdb table, and some are missing; sequencing was by immunoSEQ multiplex PCR. This sample has 140,000 or so clones; roughly 81% occur once, and the top ten carry roughly 2.5%. The chain recombines TRBV7-4 with TRBJ1-2; TRBD1 matches 7 bases. The sequenced sample consisted of peripheral blood. The receptor's source is a human donor with acute or convalescent COVID-19. The donor label of this sample is uncertain. This CDR3 reads CASSLIRGRGYTF. The DNA for the CDR3 is TGTGCCAGCAGCTTAATCAGGGGGAGAGGCTACACCTTC.